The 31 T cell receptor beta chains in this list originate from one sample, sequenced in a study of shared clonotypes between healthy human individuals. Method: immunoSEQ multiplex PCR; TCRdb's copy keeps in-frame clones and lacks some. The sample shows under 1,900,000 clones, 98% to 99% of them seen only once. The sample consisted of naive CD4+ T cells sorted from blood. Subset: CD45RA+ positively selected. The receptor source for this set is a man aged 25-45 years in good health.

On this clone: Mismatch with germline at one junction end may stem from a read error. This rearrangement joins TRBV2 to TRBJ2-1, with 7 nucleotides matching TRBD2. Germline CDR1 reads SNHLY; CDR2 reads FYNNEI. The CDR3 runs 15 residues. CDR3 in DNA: TGTGCCAGCAGCGAAGGTGGGAGGGTCTACAATGAGCAGTTCTTC. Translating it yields CASSEGGRVYNEQFF.

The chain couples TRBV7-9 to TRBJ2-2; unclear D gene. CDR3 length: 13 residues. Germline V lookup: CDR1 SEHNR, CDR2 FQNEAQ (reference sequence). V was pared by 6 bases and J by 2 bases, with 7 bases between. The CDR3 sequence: CASSGRNTGELFF. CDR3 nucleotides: TGTGCCAGCAGTGGCCGTAACACCGGGGAGCTGTTTTTT. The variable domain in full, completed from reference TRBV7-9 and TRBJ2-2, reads DTGVSQNPRHKITKRGQNVTFRCDPISEHNRLYWYRQTLGQGPEFLTYFQNEAQLEKSRLLSDRFSAERPKGSFSTLEIQRTEQGDSAMYLCASSGRNTGELFFGEGSRLTVL.

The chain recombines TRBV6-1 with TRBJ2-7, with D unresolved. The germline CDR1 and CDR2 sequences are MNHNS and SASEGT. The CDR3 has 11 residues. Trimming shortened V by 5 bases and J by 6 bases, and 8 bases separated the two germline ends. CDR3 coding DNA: TGTGCCAGCAGTATAAGGAGCGAGCAGTACTTC. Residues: CASSIRSEQYF.

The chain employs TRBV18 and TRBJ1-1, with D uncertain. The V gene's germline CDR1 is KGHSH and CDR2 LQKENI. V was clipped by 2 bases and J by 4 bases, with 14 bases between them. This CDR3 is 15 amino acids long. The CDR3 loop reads CASSPFSADFTEAFF. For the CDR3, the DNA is TGTGCCAGCTCACCATTTTCCGCAGACTTCACTGAAGCTTTCTTT.

CDR3 DNA sequence: TGCGCCAGCTCCGACGTATCTTTGGAGACCCAGTACTTC. Translating gives CASSDVSLETQYF. This chain joins TRBV5-1 and TRBJ2-5; D gene unclear. The CDR3 sequence is 13 residues long. CDR1 is SGHRS and CDR2 is YFSETQ in the germline V gene. Trimming removed 7 bases from V and 5 bases from J, with 15 bases in between.

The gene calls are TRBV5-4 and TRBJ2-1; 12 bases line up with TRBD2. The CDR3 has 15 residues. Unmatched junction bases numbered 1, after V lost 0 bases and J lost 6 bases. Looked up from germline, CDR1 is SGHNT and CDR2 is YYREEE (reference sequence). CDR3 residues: CASSLEGLAGNEQFF. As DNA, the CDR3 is TGTGCCAGCAGCTTGGAGGGACTAGCGGGCAATGAGCAGTTCTTC.

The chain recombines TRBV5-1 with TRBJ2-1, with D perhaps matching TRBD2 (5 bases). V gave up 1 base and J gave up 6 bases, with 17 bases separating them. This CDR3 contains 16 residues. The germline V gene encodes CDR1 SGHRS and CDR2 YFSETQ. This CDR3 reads CASSLQAAKASNEQFF. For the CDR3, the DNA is TGCGCCAGCAGCTTGCAAGCGGCCAAAGCGTCCAATGAGCAGTTCTTC. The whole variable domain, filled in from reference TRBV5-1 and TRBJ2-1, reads KAGVTQTPRYLIKTRGQQVTLSCSPISGHRSVSWYQQTPGQGLQFLFEYFSETQRNKGNFPGRFSGRQFSNSRSEMNVSTLELGDSALYLCASSLQAAKASNEQFFGPGTRLTVL.

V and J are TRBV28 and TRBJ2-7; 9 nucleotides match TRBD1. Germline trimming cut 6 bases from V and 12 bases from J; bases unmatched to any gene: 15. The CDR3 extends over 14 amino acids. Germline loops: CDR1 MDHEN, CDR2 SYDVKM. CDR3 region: CASRLRDREAAMYF. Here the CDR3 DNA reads TGTGCCAGCAGACTCCGGGACAGGGAGGCGGCGATGTACTTC.

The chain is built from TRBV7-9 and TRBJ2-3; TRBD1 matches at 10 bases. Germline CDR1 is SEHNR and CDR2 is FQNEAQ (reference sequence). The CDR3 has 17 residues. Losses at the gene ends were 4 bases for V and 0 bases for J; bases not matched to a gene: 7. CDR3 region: CASSSRTGGRSTDTQYF. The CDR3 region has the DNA TGTGCCAGCAGCTCCCGGACAGGGGGGAGGAGCACAGATACGCAGTATTTT.

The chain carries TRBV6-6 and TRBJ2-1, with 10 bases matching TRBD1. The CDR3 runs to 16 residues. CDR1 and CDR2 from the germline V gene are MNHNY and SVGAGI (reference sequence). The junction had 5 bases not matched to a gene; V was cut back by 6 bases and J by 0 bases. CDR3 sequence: CASRRDRGSSYNEQFF. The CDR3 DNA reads TGTGCCAGCAGGAGGGACAGGGGAAGCTCCTACAATGAGCAGTTCTTC.

CDR3 bases: TGTGCCAGCAGGGGGACAGGCTATGGCTACACCTTC. This gives the protein CASRGTGYGYTF. The chain employs TRBV28 and TRBJ1-2; 8 bases line up with TRBD1. The CDR3 covers 12 residues. The germline gives CDR1 MDHEN, CDR2 SYDVKM. The junction had 1 base not matched to a gene; V was cut back by 6 bases and J by 4 bases.

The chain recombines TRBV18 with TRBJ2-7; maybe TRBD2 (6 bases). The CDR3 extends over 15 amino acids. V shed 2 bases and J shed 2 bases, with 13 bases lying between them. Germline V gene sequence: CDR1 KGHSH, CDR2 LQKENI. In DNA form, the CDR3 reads TGTGCCAGCTCACCAAGCGGGCTCCACGCCTACGAGCAGTACTTC. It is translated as CASSPSGLHAYEQYF.

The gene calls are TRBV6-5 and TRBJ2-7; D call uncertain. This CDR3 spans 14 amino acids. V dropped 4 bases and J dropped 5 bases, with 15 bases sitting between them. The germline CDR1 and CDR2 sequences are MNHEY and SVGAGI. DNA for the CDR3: TGTGCCAGCAGTTTTGGGTATCTGGGTAACGAGCAGTACTTC. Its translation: CASSFGYLGNEQYF.

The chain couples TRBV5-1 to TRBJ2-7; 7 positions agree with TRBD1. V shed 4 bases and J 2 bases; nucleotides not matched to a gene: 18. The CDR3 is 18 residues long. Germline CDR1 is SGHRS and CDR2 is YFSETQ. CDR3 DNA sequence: TGCGCCAGCAGCCTTTCCCCGCAGTTAACCGGGACAGCCTACGAGCAGTACTTC. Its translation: CASSLSPQLTGTAYEQYF.

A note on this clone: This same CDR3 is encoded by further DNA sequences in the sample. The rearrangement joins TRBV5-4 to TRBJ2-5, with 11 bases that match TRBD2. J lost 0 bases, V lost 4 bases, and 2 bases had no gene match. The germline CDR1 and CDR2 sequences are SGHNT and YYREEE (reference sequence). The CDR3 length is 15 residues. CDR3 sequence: CASSRTSGYQETQYF. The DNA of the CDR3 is TGTGCCAGCAGCCGGACTAGCGGGTACCAAGAGACCCAGTACTTC.

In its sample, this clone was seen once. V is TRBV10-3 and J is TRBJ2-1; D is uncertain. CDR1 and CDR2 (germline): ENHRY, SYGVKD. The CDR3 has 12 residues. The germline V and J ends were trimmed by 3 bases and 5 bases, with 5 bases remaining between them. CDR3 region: CAISEVNNEQFF. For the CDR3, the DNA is TGTGCCATCAGTGAAGTTAACAATGAGCAGTTCTTC.

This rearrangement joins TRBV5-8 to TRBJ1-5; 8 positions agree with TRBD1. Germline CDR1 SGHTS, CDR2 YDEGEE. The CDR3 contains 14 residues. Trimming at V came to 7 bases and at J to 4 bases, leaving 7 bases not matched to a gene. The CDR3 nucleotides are TGTGCCAGCCGGGACAGGAAAACAAATCAGCCCCAGCATTTT. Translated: CASRDRKTNQPQHF.

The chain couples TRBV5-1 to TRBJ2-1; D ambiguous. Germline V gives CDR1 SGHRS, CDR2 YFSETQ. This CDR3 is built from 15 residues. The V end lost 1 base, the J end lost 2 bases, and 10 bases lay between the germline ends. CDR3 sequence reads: CASSLWAGAYNEQFF. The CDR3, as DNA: TGCGCCAGCAGCTTGTGGGCAGGAGCCTACAATGAGCAGTTCTTC. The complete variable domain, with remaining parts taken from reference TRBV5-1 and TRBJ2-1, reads KAGVTQTPRYLIKTRGQQVTLSCSPISGHRSVSWYQQTPGQGLQFLFEYFSETQRNKGNFPGRFSGRQFSNSRSEMNVSTLELGDSALYLCASSLWAGAYNEQFFGPGTRLTVL.

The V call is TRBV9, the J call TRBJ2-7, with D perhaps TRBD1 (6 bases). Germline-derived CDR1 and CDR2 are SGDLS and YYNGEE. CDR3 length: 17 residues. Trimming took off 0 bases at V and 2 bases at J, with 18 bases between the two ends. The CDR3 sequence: CASSVDPIQGLTYEQYF. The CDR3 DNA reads TGTGCCAGCAGCGTAGACCCAATACAGGGCTTGACCTACGAGCAGTACTTC.

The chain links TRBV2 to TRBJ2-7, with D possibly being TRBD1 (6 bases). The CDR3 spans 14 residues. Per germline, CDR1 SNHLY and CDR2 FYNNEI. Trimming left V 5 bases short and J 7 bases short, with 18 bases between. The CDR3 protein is CASSFSGVLREQYF. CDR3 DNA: TGTGCCAGCAGTTTCTCAGGGGTTTTACGGGAGCAGTACTTC.

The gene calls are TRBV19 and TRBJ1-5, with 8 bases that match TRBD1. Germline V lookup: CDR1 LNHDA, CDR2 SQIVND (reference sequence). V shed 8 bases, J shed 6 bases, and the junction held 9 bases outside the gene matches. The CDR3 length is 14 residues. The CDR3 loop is CASGSRGRGQPQHF. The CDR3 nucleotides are TGTGCCAGTGGATCCAGGGGGCGCGGTCAGCCCCAGCATTTT.

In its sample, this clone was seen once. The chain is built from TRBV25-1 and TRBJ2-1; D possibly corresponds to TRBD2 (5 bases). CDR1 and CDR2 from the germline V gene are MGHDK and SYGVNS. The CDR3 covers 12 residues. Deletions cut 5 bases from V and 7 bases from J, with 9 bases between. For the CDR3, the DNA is TGTGCCAGCAGTCCCCCGGGGAATGAGCAGTTCTTC. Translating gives CASSPPGNEQFF.

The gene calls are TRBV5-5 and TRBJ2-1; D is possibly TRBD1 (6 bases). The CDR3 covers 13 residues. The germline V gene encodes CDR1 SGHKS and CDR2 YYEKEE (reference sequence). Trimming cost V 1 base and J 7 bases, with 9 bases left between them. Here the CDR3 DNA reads TGTGCCAGCAGCTTGAACAGGGTGAATGAGCAGTTCTTC. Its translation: CASSLNRVNEQFF. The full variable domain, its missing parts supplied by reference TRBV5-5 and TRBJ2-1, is DAGVTQSPTHLIKTRGQQVTLRCSPISGHKSVSWYQQVLGQGPQFIFQYYEKEERGRGNFPDRFSARQFPNYSSELNVNALLLGDSALYLCASSLNRVNEQFFGPGTRLTVL.

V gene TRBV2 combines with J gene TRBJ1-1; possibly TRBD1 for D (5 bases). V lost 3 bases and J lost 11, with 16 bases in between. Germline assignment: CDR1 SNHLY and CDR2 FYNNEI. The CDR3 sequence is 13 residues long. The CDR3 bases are TGTGCCAGCAGTGATGGTGTTGGGGGGTGGGCTTTCTTT. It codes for CASSDGVGGWAFF.

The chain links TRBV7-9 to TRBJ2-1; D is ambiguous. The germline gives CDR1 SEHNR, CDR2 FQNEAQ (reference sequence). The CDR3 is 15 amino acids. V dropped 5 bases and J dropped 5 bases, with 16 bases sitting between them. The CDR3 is CASSRGASMNNEQFF. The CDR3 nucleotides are TGTGCCAGCAGCCGTGGCGCCTCTATGAACAATGAGCAGTTCTTC.

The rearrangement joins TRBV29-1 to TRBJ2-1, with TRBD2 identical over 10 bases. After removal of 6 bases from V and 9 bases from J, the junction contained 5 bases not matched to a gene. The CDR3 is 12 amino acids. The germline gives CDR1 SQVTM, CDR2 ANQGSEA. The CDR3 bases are TGCAGCGTAATAGCGGGAGGACTTGAGCAGTTCTTC. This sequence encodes CSVIAGGLEQFF.

CDR3 DNA: TGTGCCAGCAGCTGGTCTAGCGGGGGGTACTACGAGCAGTACTTC. Amino acid sequence: CASSWSSGGYYEQYF. The chain uses TRBV7-9 and TRBJ2-7, with 11 positions matching TRBD2. This CDR3 has 15 amino acids. Trimming cost V 4 bases and J 3 bases; bases outside gene matches: 5. Germline-derived CDR1 and CDR2 are SEHNR and FQNEAQ (reference sequence).

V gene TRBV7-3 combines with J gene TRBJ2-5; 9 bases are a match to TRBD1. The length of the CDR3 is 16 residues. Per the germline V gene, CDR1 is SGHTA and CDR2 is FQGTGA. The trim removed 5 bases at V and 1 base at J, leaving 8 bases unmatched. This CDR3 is CASSLGPGQGQETQYF. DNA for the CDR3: TGTGCCAGCAGCCTGGGACCGGGACAGGGCCAAGAGACCCAGTACTTC.

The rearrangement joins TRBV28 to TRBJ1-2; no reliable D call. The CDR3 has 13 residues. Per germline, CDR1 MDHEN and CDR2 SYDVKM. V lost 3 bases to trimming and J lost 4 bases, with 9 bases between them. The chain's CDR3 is CASSLKSFYGYTF. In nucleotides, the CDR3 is TGTGCCAGCAGTTTGAAGTCTTTCTATGGCTACACCTTC.

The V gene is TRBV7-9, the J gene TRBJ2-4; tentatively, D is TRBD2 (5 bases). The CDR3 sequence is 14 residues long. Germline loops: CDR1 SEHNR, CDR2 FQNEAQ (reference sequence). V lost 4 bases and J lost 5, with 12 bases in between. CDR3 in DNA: TGTGCCAGCAGCTCCCGGGGAGCGCAAAACATTCAGTACTTC. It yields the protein CASSSRGAQNIQYF.

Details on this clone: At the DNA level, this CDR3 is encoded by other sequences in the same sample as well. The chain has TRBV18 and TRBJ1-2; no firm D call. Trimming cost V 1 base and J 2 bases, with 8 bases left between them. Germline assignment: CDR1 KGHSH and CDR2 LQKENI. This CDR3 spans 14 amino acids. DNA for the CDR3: TGTGCCAGCTCACCACGAACCCGGAACTATGGCTACACCTTC. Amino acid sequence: CASSPRTRNYGYTF.